The present TCR beta chain was sequenced within a study of CD8 T cells in Susac syndrome. High-throughput TCR beta sequencing covered peripheral CD8+ and CD4+ T cells. The study used healthy donors as controls matched for age and sex. Negative magnetic isolation gave CD8+ and CD4+ cells; FACS enriched CD8+ TEMRA. When the RNA was reverse transcribed, random hexamers were used with an input of roughly 0.45 to 1 ug. TCR beta CDR3 was amplified by immunoSEQ covering 54 Vbeta and 13 Jbeta. TCRdb redid the calling of the immunoSEQ multiplex PCR reads with MiXCR, one entry per CDR3 protein. The table shows 150,000 to 200,000 distinct CDR3 sequences, with around 94% occurring only once. Germline trimming cut 4 bases from V and 7 bases from J; bases unmatched to any gene: 2. The CDR3 is 14 amino acids. Looked up from germline, CDR1 is DFQATT and CDR2 is SNEGSKA (reference sequence).

Material: CD4+ T cells from PBMCs. This sequence joins TRBV20-1 and TRBJ2-1; 15 positions agree with TRBD2. The sequence was collected from a human donor in good health. CDR3 region: CSAMGLAGGNEQFF. CDR3 in DNA: TGCAGTGCTATGGGACTAGCGGGGGGTAATGAGCAGTTCTTC.